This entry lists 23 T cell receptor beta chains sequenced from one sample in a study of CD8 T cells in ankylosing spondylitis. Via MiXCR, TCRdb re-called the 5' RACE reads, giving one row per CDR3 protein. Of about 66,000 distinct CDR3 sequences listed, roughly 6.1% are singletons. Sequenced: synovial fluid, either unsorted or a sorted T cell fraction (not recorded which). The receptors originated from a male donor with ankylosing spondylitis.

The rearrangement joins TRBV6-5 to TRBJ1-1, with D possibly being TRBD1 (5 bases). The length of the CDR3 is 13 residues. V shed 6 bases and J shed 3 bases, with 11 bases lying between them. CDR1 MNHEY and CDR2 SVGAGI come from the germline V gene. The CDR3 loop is CASSLQEYTEAFF. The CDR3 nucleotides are TGTGCCAGCAGCCTACAGGAGTACACTGAAGCTTTCTTT.

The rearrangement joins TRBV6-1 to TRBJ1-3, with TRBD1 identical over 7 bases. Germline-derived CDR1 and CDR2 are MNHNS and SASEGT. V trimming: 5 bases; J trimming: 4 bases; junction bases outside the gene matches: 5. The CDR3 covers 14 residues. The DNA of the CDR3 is TGTGCCAGCAGTCAGGACAGGACGGGAAACACCATATATTTT. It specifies CASSQDRTGNTIYF.

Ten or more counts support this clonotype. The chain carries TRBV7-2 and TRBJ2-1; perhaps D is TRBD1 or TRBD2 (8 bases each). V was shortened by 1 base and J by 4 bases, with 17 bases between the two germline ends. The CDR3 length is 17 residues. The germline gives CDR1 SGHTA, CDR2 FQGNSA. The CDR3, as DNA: TGTGCCAGCAGCTTAGTTAGCGGGACAGGACCTTACAATGAGCAGTTCTTC. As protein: CASSLVSGTGPYNEQFF.

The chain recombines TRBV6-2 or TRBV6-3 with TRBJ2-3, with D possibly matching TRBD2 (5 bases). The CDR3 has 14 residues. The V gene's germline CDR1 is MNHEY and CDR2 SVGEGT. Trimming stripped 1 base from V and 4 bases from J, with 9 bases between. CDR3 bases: TGTGCCAGCAGTTACTTCCGAGGGCCAGATACGCAGTATTTT. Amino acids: CASSYFRGPDTQYF.

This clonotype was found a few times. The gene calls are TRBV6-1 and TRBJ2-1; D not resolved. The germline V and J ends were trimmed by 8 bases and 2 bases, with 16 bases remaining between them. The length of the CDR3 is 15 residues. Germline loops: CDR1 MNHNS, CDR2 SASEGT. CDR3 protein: CASVGLLPPYNEQFF. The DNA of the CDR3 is TGTGCCAGCGTGGGTTTGCTACCTCCCTACAATGAGCAGTTCTTC.

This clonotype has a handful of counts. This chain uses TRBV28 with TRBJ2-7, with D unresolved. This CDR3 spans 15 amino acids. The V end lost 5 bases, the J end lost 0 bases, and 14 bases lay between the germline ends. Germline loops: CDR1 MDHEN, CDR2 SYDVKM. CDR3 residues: CASSLVRSNSYEQYF. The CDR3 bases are TGTGCCAGCAGTCTTGTTCGGTCGAACTCCTACGAGCAGTACTTC.

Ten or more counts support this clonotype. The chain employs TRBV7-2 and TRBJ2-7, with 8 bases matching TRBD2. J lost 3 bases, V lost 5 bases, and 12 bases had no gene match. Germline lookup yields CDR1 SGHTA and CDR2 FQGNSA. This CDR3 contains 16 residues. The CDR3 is CASSPALAGPVYEQYF. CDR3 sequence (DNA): TGTGCCAGCAGCCCCGCGCTAGCGGGCCCAGTCTACGAGCAGTACTTC.

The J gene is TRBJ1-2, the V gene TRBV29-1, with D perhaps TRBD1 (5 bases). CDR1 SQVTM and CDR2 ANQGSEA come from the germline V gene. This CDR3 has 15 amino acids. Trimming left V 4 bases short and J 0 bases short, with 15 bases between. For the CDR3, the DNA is TGCAGCGTTGGTCTTCGACAGACCTCTAACTATGGCTACACCTTC. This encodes CSVGLRQTSNYGYTF.

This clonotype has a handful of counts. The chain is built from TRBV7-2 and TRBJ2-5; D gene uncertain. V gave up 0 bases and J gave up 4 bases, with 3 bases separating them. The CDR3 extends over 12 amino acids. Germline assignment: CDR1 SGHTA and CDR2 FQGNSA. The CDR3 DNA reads TGTGCCAGCAGCTTAGCGGCAGAGACCCAGTACTTC. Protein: CASSLAAETQYF.

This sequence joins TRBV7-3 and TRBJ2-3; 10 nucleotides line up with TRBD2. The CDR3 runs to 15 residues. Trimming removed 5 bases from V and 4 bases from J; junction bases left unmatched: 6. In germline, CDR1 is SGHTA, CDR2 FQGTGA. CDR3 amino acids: CASSGGLAYADTQYF. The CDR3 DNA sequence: TGTGCCAGCAGCGGGGGACTAGCGTACGCAGATACGCAGTATTTT.

This CDR3 is CASHFSGQGTKNEAFF. The CDR3 nucleotides read TGTGCCAGCCACTTTTCGGGACAGGGGACGAAGAATGAAGCTTTCTTT. The chain employs TRBV28 and TRBJ1-1, with TRBD1 identical over 10 bases. After removal of 8 bases from V and 7 bases from J, the junction contained 16 bases not matched to a gene. The length of the CDR3 is 16 residues. Germline values: CDR1 MDHEN, CDR2 SYDVKM.

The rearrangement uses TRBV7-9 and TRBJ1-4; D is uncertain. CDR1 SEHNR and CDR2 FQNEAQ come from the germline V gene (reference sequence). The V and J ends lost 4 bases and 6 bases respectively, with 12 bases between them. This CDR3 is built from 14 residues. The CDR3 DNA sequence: TGTGCCAGCAGCTCCGGCCAGTCCTATGAAAAACTGTTTTTT. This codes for CASSSGQSYEKLFF.

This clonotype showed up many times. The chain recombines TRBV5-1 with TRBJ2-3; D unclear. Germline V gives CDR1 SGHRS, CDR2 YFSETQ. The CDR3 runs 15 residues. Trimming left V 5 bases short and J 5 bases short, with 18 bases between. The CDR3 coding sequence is TGCGCCAGCAGTCATCCCCGAGCCCCCAGAGATACGCAGTATTTT. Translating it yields CASSHPRAPRDTQYF.

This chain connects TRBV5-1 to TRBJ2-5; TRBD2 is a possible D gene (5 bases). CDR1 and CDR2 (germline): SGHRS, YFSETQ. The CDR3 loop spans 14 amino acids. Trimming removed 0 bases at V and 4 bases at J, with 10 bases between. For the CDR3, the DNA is TGCGCCAGCAGCTTGGAGGACTGGGTAGAGACCCAGTACTTC. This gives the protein CASSLEDWVETQYF.

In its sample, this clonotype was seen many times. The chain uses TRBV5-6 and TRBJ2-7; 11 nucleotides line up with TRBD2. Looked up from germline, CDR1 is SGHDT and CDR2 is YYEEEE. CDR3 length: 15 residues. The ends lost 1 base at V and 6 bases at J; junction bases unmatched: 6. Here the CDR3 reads CASSLRALAGVEQYF. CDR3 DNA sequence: TGTGCCAGCAGCTTGAGGGCACTAGCGGGAGTCGAGCAGTACTTC. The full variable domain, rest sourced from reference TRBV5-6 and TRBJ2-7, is DAGVTQSPTHLIKTRGQQVTLRCSPKSGHDTVSWYQQALGQGPQFIFQYYEEEERQRGNFPDRFSGHQFPNYSSELNVNALLLGDSALYLCASSLRALAGVEQYFGPGTRLTVT.

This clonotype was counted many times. DNA of the CDR3: TGCGCCAGCAGCCTATTAACCGGGACAGGGCTAGAGACCCAGTACTTC. Its translation is CASSLLTGTGLETQYF. The V gene is TRBV5-1, the J gene TRBJ2-5; 9 nucleotides align to TRBD1. The CDR3 contains 16 residues. Trimming removed 4 bases from V and 4 bases from J; junction bases left unmatched: 11. The germline V gene encodes CDR1 SGHRS and CDR2 YFSETQ.

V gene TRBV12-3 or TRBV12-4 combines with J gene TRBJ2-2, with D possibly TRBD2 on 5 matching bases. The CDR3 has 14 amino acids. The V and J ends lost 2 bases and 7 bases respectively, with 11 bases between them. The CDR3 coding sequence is TGTGCCAGCAGTTTACGAGGGAGTCGCGGGGAGCTGTTTTTT. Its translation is CASSLRGSRGELFF.

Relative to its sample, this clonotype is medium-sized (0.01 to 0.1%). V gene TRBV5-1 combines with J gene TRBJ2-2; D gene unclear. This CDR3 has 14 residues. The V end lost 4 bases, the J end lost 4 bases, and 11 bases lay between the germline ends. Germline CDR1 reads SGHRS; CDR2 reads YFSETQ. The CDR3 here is CASSLELFTGELFF. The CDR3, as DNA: TGCGCCAGCAGCCTGGAGCTTTTCACCGGGGAGCTGTTTTTT. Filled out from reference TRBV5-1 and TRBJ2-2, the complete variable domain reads KAGVTQTPRYLIKTRGQQVTLSCSPISGHRSVSWYQQTPGQGLQFLFEYFSETQRNKGNFPGRFSGRQFSNSRSEMNVSTLELGDSALYLCASSLELFTGELFFGEGSRLTVL.

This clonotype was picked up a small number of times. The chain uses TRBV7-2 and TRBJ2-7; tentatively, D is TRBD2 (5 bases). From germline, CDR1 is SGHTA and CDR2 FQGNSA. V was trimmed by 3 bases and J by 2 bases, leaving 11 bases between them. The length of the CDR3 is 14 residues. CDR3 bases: TGTGCCAGCAGCTTTATTGGCGGGCCCTACGAGCAGTACTTC. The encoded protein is CASSFIGGPYEQYF.

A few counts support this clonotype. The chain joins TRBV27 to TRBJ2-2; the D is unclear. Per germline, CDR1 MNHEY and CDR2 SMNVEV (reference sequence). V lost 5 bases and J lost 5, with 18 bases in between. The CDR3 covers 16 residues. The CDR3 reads CASSRTYVAGTGELFF. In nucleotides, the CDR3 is TGTGCCAGCAGTCGAACGTACGTCGCCGGGACCGGGGAGCTGTTTTTT.

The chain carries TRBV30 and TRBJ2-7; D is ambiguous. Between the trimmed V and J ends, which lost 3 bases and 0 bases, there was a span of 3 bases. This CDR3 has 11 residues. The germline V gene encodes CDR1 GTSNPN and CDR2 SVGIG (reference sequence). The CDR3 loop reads CAWRASYEQYF. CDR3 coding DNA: TGTGCCTGGAGGGCCTCCTACGAGCAGTACTTC.

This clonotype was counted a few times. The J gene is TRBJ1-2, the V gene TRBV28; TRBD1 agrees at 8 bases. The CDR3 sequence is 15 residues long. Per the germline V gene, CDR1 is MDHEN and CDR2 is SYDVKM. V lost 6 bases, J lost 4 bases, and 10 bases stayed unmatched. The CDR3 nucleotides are TGTGCCAGCAGCCGAGCGGACAGGGACCTCTATGGCTACACCTTC. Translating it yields CASSRADRDLYGYTF.

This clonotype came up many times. In DNA form, the CDR3 reads TGTGCCATCAGATCGGGACAGTCAAACACTGAAGCTTTCTTT. As protein: CAIRSGQSNTEAFF. The chain is built from TRBV10-3 and TRBJ1-1, with TRBD1 matching 7 bases. This CDR3 is 14 amino acids long. In germline, CDR1 is ENHRY, CDR2 SYGVKD. Trimming at V came to 6 bases and at J to 2 bases, leaving 6 bases not matched to a gene.